This T cell receptor (beta chain) was recorded in a study of T-cell memory formation after mild COVID-19. TCRdb reprocessed the 5' RACE reads with MiXCR, giving one entry per CDR3 protein. The sample holds 550,000 to 700,000 distinct CDR3 sequences, around a sixth seen once. CDR1 is SEHNR and CDR2 is FQNEAQ in the germline V gene (reference sequence). The V end was cut by 5 bases, the J end by 7 bases, with 17 bases between. The CDR3 is 14 residues long. The TCR sequence derives from an adult woman who had mild COVID-19 (a few samples of this study predate the infection). Cell type and time point are not known. The chain joins TRBV7-9 to TRBJ1-2; D call uncertain. Sequencing was performed on PBMCs or a T cell subset sorted from them (not recorded which). CDR3 DNA: TGTGCCAGCAGCCCCCGGAGCGTCGGTGGTGGCTACACCTTC. Translation gives CASSPRSVGGGYTF.